These T cell receptor beta chains were read from a single sample in a study of vaccination effects on CD4 cells after COVID-19. The repertoire was sequenced with immunoSEQ multiplex PCR; TCRdb's copy has only in-frame clones and lacks some. The table includes 25,000 to 35,000 clones, about 70% detected once. Their antigens remain unidentified. The sequencing used CD4+ T cells from PBMCs cultured with SARS-CoV-2 spike peptides, collected before COVID-19 vaccination. Every receptor here comes from a human donor who received a COVID-19 vaccine. The CDR3 runs from the conserved cysteine through the conserved F or W. D genes are given only for firm matches. A row's size may be missing; if present it is once, few, many or a size class.

TRBV27	TRBJ2-7	TRBD2	-	CASRLLASGNGEQYF	TGTGCCAGCCGGCTCTTGGCTAGCGGTAACGGCGAGCAGTACTTC
TRBV6-5	TRBJ1-2	TRBD1	few	CASRNGQAYGYTF	TGTGCCAGCAGGAACGGACAGGCCTATGGCTACACCTTC
TRBV4-1	TRBJ1-1	-	-	CASSQASVQMGTEAFF	TGCGCCAGCAGCCAAGCCTCGGTACAAATGGGCACTGAAGCTTTCTTT
TRBV6-5	TRBJ1-6	-	few	CASSYSGRQGSPLHF	TGTGCCAGCAGTTACTCGGGGCGGCAGGGTTCACCCCTCCACTTT
TRBV27	TRBJ1-3	TRBD1	-	CASSRDRGSGNTIYF	TGTGCCAGCAGTCGCGACAGGGGATCTGGAAACACCATATATTTT
TRBV7-9	TRBJ2-7	TRBD1	-	CASSPGQGAYEQYF	TGTGCCAGCAGCCCGGGACAGGGTGCCTACGAGCAGTACTTC
TRBV7-6	TRBJ2-5	TRBD1	-	CASSLVGTGRGETQYF	TGTGCCAGCAGCTTAGTAGGGACAGGGAGGGGAGAGACCCAGTACTTC
TRBV6-5	TRBJ1-2	TRBD1	-	CASSRTGADYGYTF	TGTGCCAGCAGTCGGACAGGGGCGGACTATGGCTACACCTTC
TRBV10-2	TRBJ2-1	-	-	CASSEEDNEQFF	TGCGCCAGCAGTGAAGAAGACAATGAGCAGTTCTTC
TRBV16	TRBJ2-5	TRBD2	-	CASSQLTAGDETQYF	TGTGCCAGCAGCCAATTAACAGCGGGGGATGAGACCCAGTACTTC
TRBV11-3	TRBJ2-1	TRBD2	-	CASSPSSGAYNEQFF	TGTGCCAGCAGCCCTTCTAGCGGAGCTTACAATGAGCAGTTCTTC
TRBV7-8	TRBJ1-5	-	-	CASSPGIPILFKLSNQPQHF	TGTGCCAGCAGCCCCGGGATCCCAATACTTTTCAAGCTTAGCAATCAGCCCCAGCATTTT
TRBV6-5	TRBJ1-2	TRBD1	-	CASSYSTGGYGYTF	TGTGCCAGCAGTTACTCGACAGGGGGCTATGGCTACACCTTC
TRBV11-2	TRBJ2-1	TRBD2	few	CASSLFSGSGRSDEQFF	TGTGCCAGCAGCTTATTCTCGGGTAGCGGGAGGTCCGATGAGCAGTTCTTC
TRBV5-1	TRBJ2-7	-	-	CASSLEYLGEQYF	TGCGCCAGCAGCTTGGAATACCTTGGGGAGCAGTACTTC
TRBV5-1	TRBJ1-2	TRBD1	-	CASSIPGQGTYGYTF	TGCGCCAGCAGCATTCCGGGACAGGGGACCTATGGCTACACCTTC
TRBV18	TRBJ2-6	TRBD1	-	CASTLGTGGTGANVLTF	TGTGCCAGCACTCTCGGGACAGGGGGCACTGGGGCCAACGTCCTGACTTTC
TRBV10-3	TRBJ1-1	TRBD1	-	CAISMTGASNTEAFF	TGTGCCATCAGCATGACAGGGGCATCGAACACTGAAGCTTTCTTT
TRBV18	TRBJ1-1	TRBD1	-	CASSPRQGTTEAFF	TGTGCCAGCTCACCGAGACAGGGCACGACTGAAGCTTTCTTT
TRBV3-1/TRBV3-2	TRBJ1-2	-	-	CASSQDLTAGRYYGYTF	TGTGCCAGCAGCCAAGATCTTACGGCAGGGCGCTACTATGGCTACACCTTC
TRBV6-5	TRBJ1-3	-	-	CASSSDTGTGNTIYF	TGTGCCAGCAGTTCCGATACAGGGACTGGAAACACCATATATTTT
TRBV3-1/TRBV3-2	TRBJ2-7	-	-	CASSQSLIRSGEQYF	TGTGCCAGCAGCCAAAGTCTGATTAGATCTGGTGAGCAGTACTTC
TRBV6-4	TRBJ2-3	-	-	CASTREGGSTDTQYF	TGTGCCAGCACACGTGAGGGAGGAAGCACAGATACGCAGTATTTT
TRBV15	TRBJ1-2	-	-	CATSTVPQRGSGYTF	TGTGCCACCAGCACAGTCCCACAGCGGGGGTCCGGCTACACCTTC
TRBV4-1	TRBJ1-4	-	-	CASSLGHGGDEKLFF	TGCGCCAGCAGCCTGGGACACGGAGGAGATGAAAAACTGTTTTTT
TRBV12-3/TRBV12-4	TRBJ1-5	-	-	CASSRSNQPQHF	TGTGCCAGCAGCCGGAGCAATCAGCCCCAGCATTTT
TRBV3-1/TRBV3-2	TRBJ1-1	-	few	CASSSMSTEAFF	TGTGCCAGCAGCTCGATGAGCACTGAAGCTTTCTTT
TRBV12-3/TRBV12-4	TRBJ1-3	-	-	CASSFQGNTIYF	TGTGCCAGCAGTTTTCAGGGAAACACCATATATTTT
TRBV7-2	TRBJ1-2	-	few	CASSLEAYGYTF	TGTGCCAGCAGCTTAGAGGCCTATGGCTACACCTTC
TRBV5-1	TRBJ2-1	-	-	CASSSPWQGNEQFF	TGCGCCAGCAGCTCCCCGTGGCAGGGAAATGAGCAGTTCTTC
TRBV5-1	TRBJ1-2	-	few	CASSEQGAYGYTF	TGCGCCAGCAGCGAACAGGGAGCATATGGCTACACCTTC
TRBV18	TRBJ1-1	TRBD1	-	CASKTGGDTEAFF	TGTGCCAGCAAAACAGGGGGGGACACTGAAGCTTTCTTT
TRBV20-1	TRBJ2-6	TRBD2	-	CSASGRAGANVLTF	TGCAGTGCTAGTGGGAGGGCTGGGGCCAACGTCCTGACTTTC
TRBV5-1	TRBJ2-2	TRBD1	-	CASSLGGQGAGELFF	TGCGCCAGCAGCCTTGGCGGACAGGGGGCCGGGGAGCTGTTTTTT
TRBV5-8	TRBJ1-5	TRBD1	-	CASSTDRGFVFGNQPQHF	TGTGCCAGCAGCACGGACAGGGGATTCGTGTTCGGCAATCAGCCCCAGCATTTT
TRBV5-4	TRBJ1-3	-	-	CAQGSGNTIYF	TGTGCCCAAGGGAGTGGAAACACCATATATTTT
TRBV6-4	TRBJ2-5	TRBD2	-	CAGGGGTERTSGRGETQYF	TGTGCCGGAGGGGGGGGGACGGAAAGGACTAGCGGGAGAGGAGAGACCCAGTACTTC
TRBV6-1	TRBJ2-3	TRBD2	-	CASSEISGGYTDTQYF	TGTGCCAGCAGTGAAATAAGCGGGGGGTACACAGATACGCAGTATTTT
TRBV7-9	TRBJ2-7	-	-	CASSSSRGASGEQYF	TGTGCCAGCAGCTCTTCGCGGGGCGCCTCCGGTGAGCAGTACTTC
TRBV4-2	TRBJ2-5	TRBD2	-	CASSQAVRLAGGLSQETQYF	TGTGCCAGCAGCCAAGCCGTTAGGCTAGCGGGGGGGCTGAGCCAAGAGACCCAGTACTTC
TRBV5-4	TRBJ1-2	TRBD1	-	CASSFSQGRYGYTF	TGTGCCAGCAGCTTTTCACAGGGGAGGTATGGCTACACCTTC
TRBV7-2	TRBJ2-1	TRBD2	once	CASSRTRDNEQFF	TGTGCCAGCAGCCGGACTAGAGACAATGAGCAGTTCTTC
TRBV18	TRBJ2-7	-	-	CASSPRLAASYEQYF	TGTGCCAGCTCACCCCGGTTAGCGGCTTCCTACGAGCAGTACTTC
TRBV3-1/TRBV3-2	TRBJ2-5	-	-	CASSQVQETQYF	TGTGCCAGCAGCCAGGTACAAGAGACCCAGTACTTC
TRBV12-3/TRBV12-4	TRBJ2-3	TRBD2	-	CALTSSTDTQYF	TGTGCGCTGACTAGCAGCACAGATACGCAGTATTTT
TRBV6-1	TRBJ1-6	-	-	CASSELDSRISPLHF	TGTGCCAGCAGTGAATTAGACAGCCGAATTTCGCCTCTCCACTTT
TRBV11-3	TRBJ2-7	TRBD1	few	CASSLEIMGSYGTVAYEQYF	TGTGCCAGCAGCTTAGAAATAATGGGCTCCTATGGGACAGTTGCCTACGAGCAGTACTTC
TRBV19	TRBJ1-2	-	once	CASSIGQINYGYTF	TGTGCCAGTAGTATCGGGCAGATCAACTATGGCTACACCTTC
TRBV14	TRBJ2-5	-	-	CASSQGWGGLETQYF	TGTGCCAGCAGCCAAGGTTGGGGGGGGCTTGAGACCCAGTACTTC
TRBV5-4	TRBJ2-3	-	-	CASSSRTDTQYF	TGTGCCAGCAGCTCGCGCACAGATACGCAGTATTTT
TRBV15	TRBJ1-1	-	-	CATSSFRDTEAFF	TGTGCCACCAGCAGTTTTAGGGACACTGAAGCTTTCTTT
TRBV5-1	TRBJ2-5	TRBD1	once	CASSPRGHAGTQYF	TGCGCCAGCAGTCCCAGGGGGCATGCGGGGACCCAGTACTTC
TRBV19	TRBJ1-2	-	once	CASSYGENYGYTF	TGTGCCAGTAGTTACGGGGAAAACTATGGCTACACCTTC
TRBV5-1	TRBJ2-4	-	-	CASSPVDKRNIQYF	TGCGCCAGCAGCCCGGTGGATAAAAGGAACATTCAGTACTTC
TRBV5-5	TRBJ1-2	-	-	CASSPGTTPDYGYTF	TGTGCCAGCAGCCCAGGGACTACCCCGGACTATGGCTACACCTTC
TRBV6-5	TRBJ1-3	-	-	CASSYSGISGNTIYF	TGTGCCAGCAGTTATTCGGGGATCTCTGGAAACACCATATATTTT
TRBV20-1	TRBJ2-1	TRBD2	-	CSASFRGLAGEYNEQFF	TGCAGTGCTAGTTTCCGAGGGCTAGCGGGGGAATACAATGAGCAGTTCTTC
TRBV6-6	TRBJ2-2	-	-	CAIQGTNTGELFF	TGTGCCATCCAGGGGACGAACACCGGGGAGCTGTTTTTT